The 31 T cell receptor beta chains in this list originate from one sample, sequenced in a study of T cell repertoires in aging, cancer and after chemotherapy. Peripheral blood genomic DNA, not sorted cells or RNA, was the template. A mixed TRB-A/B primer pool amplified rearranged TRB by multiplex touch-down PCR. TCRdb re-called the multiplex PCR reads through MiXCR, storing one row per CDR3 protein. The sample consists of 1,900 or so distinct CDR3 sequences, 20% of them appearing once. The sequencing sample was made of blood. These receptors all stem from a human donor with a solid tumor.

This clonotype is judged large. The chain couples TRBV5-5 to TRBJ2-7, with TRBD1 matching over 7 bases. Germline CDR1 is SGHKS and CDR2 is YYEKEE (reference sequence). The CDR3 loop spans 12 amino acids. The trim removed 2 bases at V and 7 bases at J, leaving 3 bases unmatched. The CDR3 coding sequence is TGTGCCAGCAGCTTTACAGGGGAGGAGCAGTACTTC. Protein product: CASSFTGEEQYF.

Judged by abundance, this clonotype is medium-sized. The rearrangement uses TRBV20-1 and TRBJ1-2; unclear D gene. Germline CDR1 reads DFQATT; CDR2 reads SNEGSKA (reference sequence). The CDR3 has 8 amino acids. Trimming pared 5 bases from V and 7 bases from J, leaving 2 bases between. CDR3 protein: CSASGYTF. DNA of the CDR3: TGCAGTGCTTCTGGCTACACCTTC.

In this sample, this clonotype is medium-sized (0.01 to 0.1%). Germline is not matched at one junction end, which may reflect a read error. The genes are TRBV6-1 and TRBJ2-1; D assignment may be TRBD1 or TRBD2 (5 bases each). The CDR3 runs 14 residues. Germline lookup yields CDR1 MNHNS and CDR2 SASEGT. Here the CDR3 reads CASTHSTRVGVQIF. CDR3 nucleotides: TGTGCCAGCACCCATAGCACCAGGGTGGGGGTACAGATCTTC.

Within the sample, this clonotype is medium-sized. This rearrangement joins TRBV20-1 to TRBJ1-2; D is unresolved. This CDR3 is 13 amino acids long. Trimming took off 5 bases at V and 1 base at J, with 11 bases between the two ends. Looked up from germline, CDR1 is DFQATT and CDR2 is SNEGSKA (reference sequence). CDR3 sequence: CSAGPLGNYGYTF. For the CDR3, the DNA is TGCAGTGCTGGCCCCTTAGGTAACTATGGCTACACCTTC.

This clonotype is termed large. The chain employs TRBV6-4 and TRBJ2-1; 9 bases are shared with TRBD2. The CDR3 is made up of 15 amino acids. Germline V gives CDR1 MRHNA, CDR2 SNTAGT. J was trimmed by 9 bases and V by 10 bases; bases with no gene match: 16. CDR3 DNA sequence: TGTGCCACCTCGGTTGTCCTAGCGGGATCGCGTGAGCAGTTCTTC. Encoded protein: CATSVVLAGSREQFF.

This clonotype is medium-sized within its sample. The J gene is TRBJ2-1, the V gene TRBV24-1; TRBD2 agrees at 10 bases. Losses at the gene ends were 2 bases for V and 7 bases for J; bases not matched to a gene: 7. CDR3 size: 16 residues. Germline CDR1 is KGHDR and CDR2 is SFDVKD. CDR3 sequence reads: CATSDSSGGPRNEQFF. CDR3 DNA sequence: TGTGCCACCAGTGATTCTAGCGGGGGACCTAGGAATGAGCAGTTCTTC.

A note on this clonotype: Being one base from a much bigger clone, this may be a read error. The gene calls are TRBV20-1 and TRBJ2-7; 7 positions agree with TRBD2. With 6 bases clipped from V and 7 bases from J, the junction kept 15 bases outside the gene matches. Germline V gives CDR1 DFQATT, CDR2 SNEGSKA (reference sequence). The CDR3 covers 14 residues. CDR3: CSAESGVPDNEQYF. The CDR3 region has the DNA TGCAGTGCGGAAAGCGGGGTGCCCGACAATGAGCAGTACTTC.

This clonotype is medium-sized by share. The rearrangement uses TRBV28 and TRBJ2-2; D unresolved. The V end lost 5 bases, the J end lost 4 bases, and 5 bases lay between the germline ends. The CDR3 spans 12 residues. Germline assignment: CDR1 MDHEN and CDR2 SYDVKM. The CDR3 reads CASSTPTGELFF. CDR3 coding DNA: TGTGCCAGCAGTACACCCACCGGGGAGCTGTTTTTT.

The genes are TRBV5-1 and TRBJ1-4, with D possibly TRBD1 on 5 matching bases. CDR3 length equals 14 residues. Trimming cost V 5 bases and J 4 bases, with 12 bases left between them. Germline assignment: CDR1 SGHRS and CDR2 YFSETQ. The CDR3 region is CASRDQGSNEKLFF. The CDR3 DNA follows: TGCGCCAGCAGAGACCAGGGTAGTAATGAAAAACTGTTTTTT.

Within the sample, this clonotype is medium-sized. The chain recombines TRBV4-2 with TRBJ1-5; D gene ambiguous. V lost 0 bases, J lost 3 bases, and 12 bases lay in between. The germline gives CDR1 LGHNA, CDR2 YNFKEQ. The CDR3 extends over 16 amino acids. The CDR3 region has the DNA TGTGCCAGCAGCCAAGAACCCGCGGACGCCAATCAGCCCCAGCATTTT. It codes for CASSQEPADANQPQHF.

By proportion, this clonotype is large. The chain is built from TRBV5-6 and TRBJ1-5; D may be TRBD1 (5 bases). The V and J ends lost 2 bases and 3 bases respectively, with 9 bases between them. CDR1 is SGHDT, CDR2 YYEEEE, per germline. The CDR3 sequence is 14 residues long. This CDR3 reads CASSFQGNNQPQHF. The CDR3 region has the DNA TGTGCCAGCAGCTTCCAGGGAAACAATCAGCCCCAGCATTTT.

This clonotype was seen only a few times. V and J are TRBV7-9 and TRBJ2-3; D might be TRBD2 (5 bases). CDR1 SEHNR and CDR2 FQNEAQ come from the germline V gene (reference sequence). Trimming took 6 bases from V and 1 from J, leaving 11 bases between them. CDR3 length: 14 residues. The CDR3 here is CASSRGKGTDTQYF. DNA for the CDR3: TGTGCCAGCAGTCGAGGGAAAGGCACAGATACGCAGTATTTT.

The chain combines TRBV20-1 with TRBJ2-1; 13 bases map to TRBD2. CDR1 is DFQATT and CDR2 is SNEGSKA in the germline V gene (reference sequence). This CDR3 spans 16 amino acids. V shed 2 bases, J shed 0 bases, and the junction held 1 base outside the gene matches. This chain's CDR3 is CSARRTSGSSYNEQFF. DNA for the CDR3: TGCAGTGCTAGACGGACTAGCGGGAGCTCCTACAATGAGCAGTTCTTC.

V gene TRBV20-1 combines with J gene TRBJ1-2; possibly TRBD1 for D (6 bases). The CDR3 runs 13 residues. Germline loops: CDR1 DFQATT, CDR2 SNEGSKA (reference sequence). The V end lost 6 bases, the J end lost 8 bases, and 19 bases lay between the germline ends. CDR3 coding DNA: TGCAGTGCGTCGGGGGCCGGGACTTTGGGCTACACCTTC. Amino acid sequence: CSASGAGTLGYTF.

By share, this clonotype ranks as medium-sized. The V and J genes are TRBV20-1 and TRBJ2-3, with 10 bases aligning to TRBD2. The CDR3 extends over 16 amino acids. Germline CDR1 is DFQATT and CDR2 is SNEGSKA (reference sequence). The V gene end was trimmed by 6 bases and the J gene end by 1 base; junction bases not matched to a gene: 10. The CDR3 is CSAGTLAGGGTDTQYF. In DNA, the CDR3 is TGCAGTGCCGGTACCTTAGCGGGGGGCGGCACAGATACGCAGTATTTT.

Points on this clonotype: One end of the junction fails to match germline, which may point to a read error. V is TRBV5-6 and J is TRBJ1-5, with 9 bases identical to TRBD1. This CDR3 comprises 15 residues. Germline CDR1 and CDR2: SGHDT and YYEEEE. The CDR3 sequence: CASTTPGQGGQHQLF. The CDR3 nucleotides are TGTGCCAGCACCACTCCGGGACAGGGTGGTCAGCACCAGCTTTTT.

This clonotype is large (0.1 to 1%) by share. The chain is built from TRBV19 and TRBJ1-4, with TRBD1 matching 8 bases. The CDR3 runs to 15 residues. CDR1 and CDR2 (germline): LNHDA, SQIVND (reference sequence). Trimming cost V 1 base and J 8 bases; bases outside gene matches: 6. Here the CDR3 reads CASSIGRRGQEKLFF. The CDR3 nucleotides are TGTGCCAGTAGTATAGGTCGCAGGGGGCAGGAAAAACTGTTTTTT.

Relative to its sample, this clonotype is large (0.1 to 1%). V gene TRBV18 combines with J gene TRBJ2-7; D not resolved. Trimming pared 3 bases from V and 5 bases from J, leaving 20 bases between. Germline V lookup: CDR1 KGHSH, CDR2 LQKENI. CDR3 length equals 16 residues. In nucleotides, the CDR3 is TGTGCCAGCTCACCTTCCGCCGGGCTCCGTATCGACGAGCAGTACTTC. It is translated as CASSPSAGLRIDEQYF. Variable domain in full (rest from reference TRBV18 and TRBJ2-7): NAGVMQNPRHLVRRRGQEARLRCSPMKGHSHVYWYRQLPEEGLKFMVYLQKENIIDESGMPKERFSAEFPKEGPSILRIQQVVRGDSAAYFCASSPSAGLRIDEQYFGPGTRLTVT.

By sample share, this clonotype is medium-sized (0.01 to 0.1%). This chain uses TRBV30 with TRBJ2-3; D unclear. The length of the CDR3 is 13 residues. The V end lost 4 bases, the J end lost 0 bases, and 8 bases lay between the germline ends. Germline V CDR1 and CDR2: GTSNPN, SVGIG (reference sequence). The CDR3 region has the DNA TGTGCCTGGACCAGGAAAAGCACAGATACGCAGTATTTT. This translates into CAWTRKSTDTQYF.

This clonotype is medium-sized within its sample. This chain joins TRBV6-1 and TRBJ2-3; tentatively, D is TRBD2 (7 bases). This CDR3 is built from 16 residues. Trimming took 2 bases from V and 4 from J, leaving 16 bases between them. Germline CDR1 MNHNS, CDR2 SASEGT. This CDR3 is CASSESFGGRADTQYF. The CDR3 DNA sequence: TGTGCCAGCAGTGAATCCTTCGGGGGGCGCGCAGATACGCAGTATTTT.

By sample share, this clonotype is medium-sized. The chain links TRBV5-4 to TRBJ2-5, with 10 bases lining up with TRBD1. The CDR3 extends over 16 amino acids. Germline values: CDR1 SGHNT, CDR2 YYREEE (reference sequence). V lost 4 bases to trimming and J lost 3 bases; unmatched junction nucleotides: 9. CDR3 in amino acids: CASSIDSGTGEETQYF. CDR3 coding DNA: TGTGCCAGCAGCATCGACTCCGGGACAGGGGAAGAGACCCAGTACTTC.

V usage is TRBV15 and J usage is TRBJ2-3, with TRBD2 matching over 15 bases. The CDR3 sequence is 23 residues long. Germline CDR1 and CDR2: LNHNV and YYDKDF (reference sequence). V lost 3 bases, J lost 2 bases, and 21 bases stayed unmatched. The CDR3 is CATSRPIIGGLAGGSSFTDTQYF. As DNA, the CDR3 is TGTGCCACCAGCAGGCCCATAATCGGGGGACTAGCGGGGGGCTCCTCATTCACAGATACGCAGTATTTT.

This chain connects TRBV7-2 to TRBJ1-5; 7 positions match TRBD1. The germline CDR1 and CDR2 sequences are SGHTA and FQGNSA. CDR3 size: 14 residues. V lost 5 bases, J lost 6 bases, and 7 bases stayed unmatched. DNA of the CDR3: TGTGCCAGCAGCCACGAACCAGGGGGTCAGCCCCAGCATTTT. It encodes CASSHEPGGQPQHF. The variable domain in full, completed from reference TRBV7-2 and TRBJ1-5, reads GAGVSQSPSNKVTEKGKDVELRCDPISGHTALYWYRQSLGQGLEFLIYFQGNSAPDKSGLPSDRFSAERTGGSVSTLTIQRTQQEDSAVYLCASSHEPGGQPQHFGDGTRLSIL.

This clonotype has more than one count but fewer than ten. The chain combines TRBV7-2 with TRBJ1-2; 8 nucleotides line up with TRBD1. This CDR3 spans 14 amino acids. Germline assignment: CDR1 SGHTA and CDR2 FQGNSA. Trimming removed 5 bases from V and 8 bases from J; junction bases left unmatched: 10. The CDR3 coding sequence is TGTGCCAGCAGCCCGGACAGGGACAGTGGAGGCTACACCTTC. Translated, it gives CASSPDRDSGGYTF.

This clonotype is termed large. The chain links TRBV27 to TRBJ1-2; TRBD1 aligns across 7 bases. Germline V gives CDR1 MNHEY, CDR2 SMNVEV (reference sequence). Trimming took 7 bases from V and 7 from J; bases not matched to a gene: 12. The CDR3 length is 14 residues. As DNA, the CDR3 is TGTGCCAGCACTCCTACGACAGGGTTGGTTGGCTACACCTTC. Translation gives CASTPTTGLVGYTF.

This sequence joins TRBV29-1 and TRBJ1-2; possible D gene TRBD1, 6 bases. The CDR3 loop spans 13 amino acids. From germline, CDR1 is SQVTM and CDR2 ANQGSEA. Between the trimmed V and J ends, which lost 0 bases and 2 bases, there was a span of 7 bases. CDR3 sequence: CSVEEDSNYGYTF. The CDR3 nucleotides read TGCAGCGTTGAAGAGGACAGCAACTATGGCTACACCTTC.

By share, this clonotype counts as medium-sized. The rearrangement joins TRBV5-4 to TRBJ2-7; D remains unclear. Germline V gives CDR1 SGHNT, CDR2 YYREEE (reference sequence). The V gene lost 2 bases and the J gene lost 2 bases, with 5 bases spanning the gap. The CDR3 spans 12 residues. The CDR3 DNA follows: TGTGCCAGCAGCTTTGACACCTACGAGCAGTACTTC. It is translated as CASSFDTYEQYF.

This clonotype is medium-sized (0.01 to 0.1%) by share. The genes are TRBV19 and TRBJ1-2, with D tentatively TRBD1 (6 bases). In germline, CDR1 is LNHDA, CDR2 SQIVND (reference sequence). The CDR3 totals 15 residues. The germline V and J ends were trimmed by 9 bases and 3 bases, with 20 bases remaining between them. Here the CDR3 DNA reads TGTGCCAGCAGCAATCGTCCCGGGACATACTATGGCTACACCTTC. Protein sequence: CASSNRPGTYYGYTF. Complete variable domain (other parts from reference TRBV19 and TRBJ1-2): DGGITQSPKYLFRKEGQNVTLSCEQNLNHDAMYWYRQDPGQGLRLIYYSQIVNDFQKGDIAEGYSVSREKKESFPLTVTSAQKNPTAFYLCASSNRPGTYYGYTFGSGTRLTVV.

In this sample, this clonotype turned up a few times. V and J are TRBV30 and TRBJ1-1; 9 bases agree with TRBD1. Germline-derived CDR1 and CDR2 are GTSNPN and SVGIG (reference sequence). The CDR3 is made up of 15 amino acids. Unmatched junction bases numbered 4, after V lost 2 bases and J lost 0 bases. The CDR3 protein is CAWSTGTGLNTEAFF. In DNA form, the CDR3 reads TGTGCCTGGAGTACCGGGACAGGGTTGAACACTGAAGCTTTCTTT.

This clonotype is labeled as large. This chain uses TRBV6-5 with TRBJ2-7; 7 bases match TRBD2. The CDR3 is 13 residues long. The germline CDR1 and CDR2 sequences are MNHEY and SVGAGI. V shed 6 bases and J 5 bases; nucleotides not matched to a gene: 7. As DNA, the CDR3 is TGTGCCAGCAGCCGCACTAGCGCCCACGAGCAGTACTTC. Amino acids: CASSRTSAHEQYF.

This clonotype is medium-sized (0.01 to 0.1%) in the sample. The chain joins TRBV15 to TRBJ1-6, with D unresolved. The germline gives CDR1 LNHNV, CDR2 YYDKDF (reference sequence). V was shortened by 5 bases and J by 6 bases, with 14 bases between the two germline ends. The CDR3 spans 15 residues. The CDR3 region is CATSSSSGFNSPLHF. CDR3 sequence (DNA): TGTGCCACCAGCTCTAGCTCGGGTTTTAATTCACCCCTCCACTTT.